This T cell receptor beta chain appears in the sequencing data of a study of T cells after yellow fever vaccination. For the study at large: Fractions with few cells were prepared using SMART-Seq v4 Ultra Low Input.

UMIs and a universal primer site were added when TCR cDNA was made by 5'RACE template switching. TCRdb re-called the 5' RACE reads through MiXCR, storing one row per CDR3 protein. The repertoire holds 450,000 to 600,000 distinct CDR3 sequences, with less than 20% as singletons. General observations from the study: The secondary response was weaker, and its peak arrived faster, on day 5 versus 15.

CDR3 length equals 15 residues. The V end was cut by 2 bases, the J end by 3 bases, with 11 bases between. The germline V gene has CDR1 SGHAT and CDR2 FQNNGV. This clonotype appeared once. Its cognate antigen is unknown. This TCR was sampled from a man between 18 and 29 years old who received the YFV17D yellow fever vaccine. The source material was PBMCs, sampled about 5 days after the first yellow fever vaccination. The genes are TRBV11-2 and TRBJ1-5, with a weak D call TRBD1 (6 bases). CDR3 residues: CASSLTTGFNQPQHF. The CDR3 DNA sequence: TGTGCCAGCAGCTTAACGACAGGCTTCAATCAGCCCCAGCATTTT.